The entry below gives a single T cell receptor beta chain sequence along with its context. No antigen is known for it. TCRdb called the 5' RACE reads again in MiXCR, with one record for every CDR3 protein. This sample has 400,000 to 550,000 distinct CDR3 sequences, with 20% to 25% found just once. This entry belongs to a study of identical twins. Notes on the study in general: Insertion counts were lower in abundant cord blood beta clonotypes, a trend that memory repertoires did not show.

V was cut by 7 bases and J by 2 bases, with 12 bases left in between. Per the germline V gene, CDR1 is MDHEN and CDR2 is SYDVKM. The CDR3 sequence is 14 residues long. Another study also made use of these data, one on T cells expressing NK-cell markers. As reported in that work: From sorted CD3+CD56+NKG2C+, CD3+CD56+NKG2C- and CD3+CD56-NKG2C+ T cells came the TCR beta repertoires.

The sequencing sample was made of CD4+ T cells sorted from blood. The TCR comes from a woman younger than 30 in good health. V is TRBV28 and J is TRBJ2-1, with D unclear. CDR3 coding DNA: TGTGCCAGCAACTTGGACGGAACCTACAATGAGCAGTTCTTC. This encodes CASNLDGTYNEQFF. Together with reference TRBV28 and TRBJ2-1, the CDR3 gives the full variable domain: DVKVTQSSRYLVKRTGEKVFLECVQDMDHENMFWYRQDPGLGLRLIYFSYDVKMKEKGDIPEGYSVSREKKERFSLILESASTNQTSMYLCASNLDGTYNEQFFGPGTRLTVL.